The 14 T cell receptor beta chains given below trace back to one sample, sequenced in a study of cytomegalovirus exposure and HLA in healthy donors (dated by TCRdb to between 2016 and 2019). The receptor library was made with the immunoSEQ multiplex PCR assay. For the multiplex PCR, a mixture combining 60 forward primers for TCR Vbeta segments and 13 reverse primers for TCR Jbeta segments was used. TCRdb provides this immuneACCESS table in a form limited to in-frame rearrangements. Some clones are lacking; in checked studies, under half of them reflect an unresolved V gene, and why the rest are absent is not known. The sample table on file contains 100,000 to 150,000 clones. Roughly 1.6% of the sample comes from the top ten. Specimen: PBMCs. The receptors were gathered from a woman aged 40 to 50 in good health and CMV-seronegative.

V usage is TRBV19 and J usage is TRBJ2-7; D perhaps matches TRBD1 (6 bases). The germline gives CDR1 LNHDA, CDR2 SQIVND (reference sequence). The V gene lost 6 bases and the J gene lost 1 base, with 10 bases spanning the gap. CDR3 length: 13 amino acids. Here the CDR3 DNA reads TGTGCCAGTAGCTGGGACAAATCCTACGAGCAGTACTTC. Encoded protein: CASSWDKSYEQYF.

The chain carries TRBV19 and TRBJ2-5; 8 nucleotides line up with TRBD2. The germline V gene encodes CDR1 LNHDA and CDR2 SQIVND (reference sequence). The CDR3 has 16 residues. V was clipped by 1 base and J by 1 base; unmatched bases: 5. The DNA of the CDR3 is TGTGCCAGTAGTATAGTAAGCGGGGGACCCCAAGAGACCCAGTACTTC. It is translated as CASSIVSGGPQETQYF.

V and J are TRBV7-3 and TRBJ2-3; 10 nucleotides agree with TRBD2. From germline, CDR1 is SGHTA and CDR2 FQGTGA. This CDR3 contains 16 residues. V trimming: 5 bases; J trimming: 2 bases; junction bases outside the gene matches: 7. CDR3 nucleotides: TGTGCCAGCAGCAAGATTAGCGGGGGGACCACAGATACGCAGTATTTT. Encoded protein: CASSKISGGTTDTQYF.

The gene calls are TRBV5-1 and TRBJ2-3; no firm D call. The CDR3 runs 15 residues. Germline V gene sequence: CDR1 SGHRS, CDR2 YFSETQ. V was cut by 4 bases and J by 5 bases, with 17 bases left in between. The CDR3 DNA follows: TGCGCCAGCAGCCCCAGTACCCATCGGGTAGATACGCAGTATTTT. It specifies CASSPSTHRVDTQYF.

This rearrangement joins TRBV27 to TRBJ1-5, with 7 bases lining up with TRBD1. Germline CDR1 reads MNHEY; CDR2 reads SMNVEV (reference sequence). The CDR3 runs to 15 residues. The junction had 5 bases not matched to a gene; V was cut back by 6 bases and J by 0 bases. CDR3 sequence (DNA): TGTGCCAGCAGAGGGGGCAGGGCTAGCAATCAGCCCCAGCATTTT. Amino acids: CASRGGRASNQPQHF.

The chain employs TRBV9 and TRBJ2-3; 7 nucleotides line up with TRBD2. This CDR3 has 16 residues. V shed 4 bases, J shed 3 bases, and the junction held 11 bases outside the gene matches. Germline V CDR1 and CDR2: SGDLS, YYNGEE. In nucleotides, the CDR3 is TGTGCCAGCAGCATCGAACTAGCGCCGGGGACAGATACGCAGTATTTT. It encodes CASSIELAPGTDTQYF.

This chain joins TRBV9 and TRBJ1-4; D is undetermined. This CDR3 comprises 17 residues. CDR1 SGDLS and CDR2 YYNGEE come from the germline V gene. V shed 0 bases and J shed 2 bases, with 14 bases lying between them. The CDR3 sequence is CASSVGEGFRTNEKLFF. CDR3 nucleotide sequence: TGTGCCAGCAGCGTAGGAGAGGGCTTCAGGACTAATGAAAAACTGTTTTTT.

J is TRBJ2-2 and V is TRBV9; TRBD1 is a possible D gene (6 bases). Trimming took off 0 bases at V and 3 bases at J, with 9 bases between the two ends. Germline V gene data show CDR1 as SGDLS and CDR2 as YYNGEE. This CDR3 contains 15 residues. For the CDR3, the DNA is TGTGCCAGCAGCGTAGGGCCAGGGGACACCGGGGAGCTGTTTTTT. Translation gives CASSVGPGDTGELFF.

The CDR3 reads CATRPRDRGEGYTF. The CDR3 DNA reads as TGTGCCACCAGACCCCGGGACAGGGGCGAAGGCTACACCTTC. The chain has TRBV15 and TRBJ1-2; TRBD1 matches at 10 bases. The V gene end was trimmed by 6 bases and the J gene end by 8 bases; junction bases not matched to a gene: 9. The CDR3 sequence is 14 residues long. Germline CDR1 and CDR2: LNHNV and YYDKDF (reference sequence).

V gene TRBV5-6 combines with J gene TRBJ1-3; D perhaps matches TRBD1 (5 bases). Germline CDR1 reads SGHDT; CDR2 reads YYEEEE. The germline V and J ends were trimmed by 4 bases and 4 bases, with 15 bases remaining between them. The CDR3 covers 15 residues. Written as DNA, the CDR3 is TGTGCCAGCAGCAGGGGAGGGCGGCTAGGAAACACCATATATTTT. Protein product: CASSRGGRLGNTIYF. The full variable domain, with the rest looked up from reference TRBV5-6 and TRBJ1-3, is DAGVTQSPTHLIKTRGQQVTLRCSPKSGHDTVSWYQQALGQGPQFIFQYYEEEERQRGNFPDRFSGHQFPNYSSELNVNALLLGDSALYLCASSRGGRLGNTIYFGEGSWLTVV.

The CDR3: CASSGQPNTEAFF. DNA for the CDR3: TGCGCCAGCAGTGGACAGCCGAACACTGAAGCTTTCTTT. The rearrangement uses TRBV5-1 and TRBJ1-1; possibly TRBD1 for D (6 bases). V dropped 5 bases and J dropped 1 base, with 9 bases sitting between them. The CDR3 loop spans 13 amino acids. From germline, CDR1 is SGHRS and CDR2 YFSETQ. The full variable domain, rest sourced from reference TRBV5-1 and TRBJ1-1, is KAGVTQTPRYLIKTRGQQVTLSCSPISGHRSVSWYQQTPGQGLQFLFEYFSETQRNKGNFPGRFSGRQFSNSRSEMNVSTLELGDSALYLCASSGQPNTEAFFGQGTRLTVV.

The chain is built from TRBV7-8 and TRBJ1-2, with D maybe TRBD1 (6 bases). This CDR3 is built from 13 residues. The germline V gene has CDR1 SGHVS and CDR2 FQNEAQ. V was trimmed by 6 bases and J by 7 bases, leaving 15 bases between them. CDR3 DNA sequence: TGTGCCAGCAGTCTAACAGGGTATAGTGGCTACACCTTC. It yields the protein CASSLTGYSGYTF.

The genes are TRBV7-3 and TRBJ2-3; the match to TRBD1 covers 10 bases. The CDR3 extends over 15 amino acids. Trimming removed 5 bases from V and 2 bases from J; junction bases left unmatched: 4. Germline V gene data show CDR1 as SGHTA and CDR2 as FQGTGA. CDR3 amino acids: CASSPGTGDTDTQYF. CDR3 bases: TGTGCCAGCAGCCCGGGGACAGGGGACACAGATACGCAGTATTTT.

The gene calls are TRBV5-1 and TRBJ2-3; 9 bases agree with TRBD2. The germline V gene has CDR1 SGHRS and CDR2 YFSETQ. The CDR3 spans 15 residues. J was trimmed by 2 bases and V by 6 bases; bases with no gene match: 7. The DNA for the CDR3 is TGCGCCAGCAAACGGACTAGCGATTTCACAGATACGCAGTATTTT. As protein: CASKRTSDFTDTQYF. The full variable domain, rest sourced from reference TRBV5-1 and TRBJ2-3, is KAGVTQTPRYLIKTRGQQVTLSCSPISGHRSVSWYQQTPGQGLQFLFEYFSETQRNKGNFPGRFSGRQFSNSRSEMNVSTLELGDSALYLCASKRTSDFTDTQYFGPGTRLTVL.